These 23 T cell receptor beta chains were sequenced from one sample in a study of read filtering for tumor transcriptome and immune sequencing. This library used approximately 0.4 ug RNA and molecular barcoded adaptors spanning alpha/delta and beta/gamma chains. TCRdb re-analysed the reads in MiXCR, keeping a single row per CDR3 protein. The sample consists of some 120,000 distinct CDR3 sequences, 10% to 15% of them appearing once. The specimen sequenced was a population of CD138-negative cells sorted from bone marrow. The receptors stem from a donor aged 40 or over with multiple myeloma.

This clonotype was recorded many times. This chain connects TRBV28 to TRBJ1-6; 9 nucleotides agree with TRBD1. The CDR3 sequence is 14 residues long. Germline V CDR1 and CDR2: MDHEN, SYDVKM. J lost 13 bases, V lost 9 bases, and 13 bases had no gene match. In DNA, the CDR3 is TGTGCCAGTTTTGCCGGGACAGGGATTCAGCCCCTCCACTTT. This sequence encodes CASFAGTGIQPLHF.

This clonotype was seen at least ten times. This chain uses TRBV20-1 with TRBJ1-5; D remains ambiguous. CDR1 is DFQATT and CDR2 is SNEGSKA in the germline V gene (reference sequence). The germline V and J ends were trimmed by 6 bases and 1 base, with 13 bases remaining between them. CDR3 size: 14 residues. CDR3 sequence: CSARAGSSNQPQHF. The CDR3 nucleotides read TGCAGTGCCCGTGCGGGGTCAAGCAATCAGCCCCAGCATTTT.

For this clonotype: A much bigger clone sits one base away, suggesting this may be a read error. V usage is TRBV12-3 or TRBV12-4 and J usage is TRBJ1-1; 9 bases line up with TRBD1. This CDR3 is built from 15 residues. The DNA of the CDR3 is TGTGCCTGCAGGCGCACAGGGGGCGCCGATATTGAAGCTTTCTTT. This encodes CACRRTGGADIEAFF.

This clonotype was detected only a few times. This chain links TRBV11-2 with TRBJ2-3; D not resolved. V was pared by 7 bases and J by 1 base, with 9 bases between. The germline CDR1 and CDR2 sequences are SGHAT and FQNNGV. The CDR3 loop spans 13 amino acids. The CDR3 reads CASTRGRTDTQYF. CDR3 coding DNA: TGTGCCAGCACCAGAGGACGCACAGATACGCAGTATTTT.

This clonotype was seen ten or more times. Compared with germline, one end of the junction differs, possibly owing to a read error. The chain carries TRBV4-2 and TRBJ2-2; a possible D gene is TRBD2 (6 bases). Germline lookup yields CDR1 LGHNA and CDR2 YNFKEQ. The CDR3 contains 16 residues. CDR3 nucleotides: TGTGCCAGCAGCCAAGATTCCCCAATTGAGGCCGGGGGGCTGTTTTTT. This encodes CASSQDSPIEAGGLFF.

This clonotype was found many times. V and J are TRBV20-1 and TRBJ2-6; possibly TRBD2 for D (5 bases). Germline V gene sequence: CDR1 DFQATT, CDR2 SNEGSKA (reference sequence). V was pared by 1 base and J by 0 bases, with 13 bases between. The CDR3 is 17 residues long. The CDR3 DNA follows: TGCAGTGCTAGAGTGAGGGCGACCAGCTCTGGGGCCAACGTCCTGACTTTC. This translates into CSARVRATSSGANVLTF.

V and J are TRBV6-1 and TRBJ2-3; 9 positions match TRBD2. CDR1 is MNHNS and CDR2 is SASEGT in the germline V gene. V shed 6 bases and J 5 bases; nucleotides not matched to a gene: 3. This CDR3 has 13 amino acids. CDR3 DNA sequence: TGTGCCAGCAGAGTAGCGGGAGTAGATACGCAGTATTTT. Protein product: CASRVAGVDTQYF.

This clonotype has at least ten counts. DNA for the CDR3: TGTGCCAGCAGTTTAAACTATGGCTACACCTTC. Translated, it gives CASSLNYGYTF. This chain uses TRBV12-3 or TRBV12-4 with TRBJ1-2, with D uncertain. V was cut by 2 bases and J by 2 bases, with 0 bases left in between. The CDR3 totals 11 residues.

This clonotype was observed at least ten times. The chain uses TRBV6-2 or TRBV6-3 and TRBJ2-1; TRBD2 might be the D (5 bases). V was clipped by 6 bases and J by 7 bases, with 13 bases between them. The V gene's germline CDR1 is MNHEY and CDR2 SVGEGT. The CDR3 is made up of 13 amino acids. The CDR3 nucleotides are TGTGCCAGCAGACGACCCACTAGGAATGAGCAGTTCTTC. Protein product: CASRRPTRNEQFF.

This chain joins TRBV11-2 and TRBJ2-1; 13 bases align to TRBD2. The ends lost 3 bases at V and 8 bases at J; junction bases unmatched: 4. The CDR3 consists of 15 residues. Germline loops: CDR1 SGHAT, CDR2 FQNNGV. The CDR3 region has the DNA TGTGCCAGCAGCTTGGGGACTAGCGGGATCCATGAGCAGTTCTTC. The encoded protein is CASSLGTSGIHEQFF. The full variable domain, with the rest looked up from reference TRBV11-2 and TRBJ2-1, is EAGVAQSPRYKIIEKRQSVAFWCNPISGHATLYWYQQILGQGPKLLIQFQNNGVVDDSQLPKDRFSAERLKGVDSTLKIQPAKLEDSAVYLCASSLGTSGIHEQFFGPGTRLTVL.

A remark on this clonotype: A read error may be the cause here, since a much bigger clone is one base away. The missing conserved phenylalanine or tryptophan at the end of this CDR3 makes a read error likely. The chain carries TRBV6-6 and TRBJ1-2; possibly TRBD1 for D (6 bases). This CDR3 has 17 residues. Trimming stripped 0 bases from V and 4 bases from J, with 18 bases between. CDR1 and CDR2 from the germline V gene are MNHNY and SVGAGI (reference sequence). Written as DNA, the CDR3 is TGTGCCAGCAGTTACTCGAATTATGCAGGGGTTAGCTATGGCTACACCTCC. This codes for CASSYSNYAGVSYGYTS.

This clonotype occurred many times. This rearrangement joins TRBV12-3 or TRBV12-4 to TRBJ1-4, with a possible D match to TRBD1 (5 bases). The V and J ends lost 3 bases and 8 bases respectively, with 13 bases between them. The CDR3 extends over 14 amino acids. The DNA for the CDR3 is TGTGCCAGCAGTTTTGGGGGGTTCGAGGAAAAACTGTTTTTT. This sequence encodes CASSFGGFEEKLFF.

This clonotype has a handful of counts. This chain links TRBV29-1 with TRBJ2-3; possible D gene TRBD2, 7 bases. Trimming left V 7 bases short and J 6 bases short, with 17 bases between. The CDR3 spans 13 residues. Looked up from germline, CDR1 is SQVTM and CDR2 is ANQGSEA. CDR3 DNA sequence: TGCAGCGCTGGGCGGGGGCAAGGGGATACGCAGTATTTT. Protein sequence: CSAGRGQGDTQYF.

About this clonotype itself: Its ends do not fully match the called genes, so a read error is possible. The genes are TRBV9 and TRBJ2-5, with D perhaps matching TRBD2 (5 bases). Germline V lookup: CDR1 SGDLS, CDR2 YYNGEE. The CDR3 length is 17 residues. CDR3 sequence: CDSGVRSLGPNQETQYF. In DNA, the CDR3 is TGTGACAGCGGCGTAAGGAGCCTCGGGCCCAACCAAGAGACCCAGTACTTC.

In this sample, this clonotype turned up a few times. The rearrangement uses TRBV7-6 and TRBJ1-3; possible D gene TRBD1, 6 bases. V shed 5 bases and J shed 1 base, with 12 bases lying between them. Germline V gene lookup returns CDR1 SGHVS and CDR2 FNYEAQ. The CDR3 sequence is 15 residues long. The CDR3 region is CASSTQGSSGNTIYF. The CDR3 DNA follows: TGTGCCAGCAGCACACAGGGCTCGTCTGGAAACACCATATATTTT.

This clonotype was observed at least ten times. V is TRBV5-1 and J is TRBJ2-1; D is possibly TRBD2 (6 bases). CDR3 size: 15 residues. Germline V lookup: CDR1 SGHRS, CDR2 YFSETQ. V lost 2 bases and J lost 5, with 14 bases in between. This CDR3 reads CASSLRPGRNNEQFF. For the CDR3, the DNA is TGCGCCAGCAGCTTACGGCCAGGGAGGAACAATGAGCAGTTCTTC. The full variable domain, completed using reference TRBV5-1 and TRBJ2-1, is KAGVTQTPRYLIKTRGQQVTLSCSPISGHRSVSWYQQTPGQGLQFLFEYFSETQRNKGNFPGRFSGRQFSNSRSEMNVSTLELGDSALYLCASSLRPGRNNEQFFGPGTRLTVL.

The table lists this clonotype with many counts. CDR3 loop: CASSSGTGNILYF. Written as DNA, the CDR3 is TGTGCCAGCAGCTCCGGGACAGGAAACATCTTGTACTTC. This chain joins TRBV7-9 and TRBJ2-4, with TRBD1 identical over 8 bases. The germline V gene encodes CDR1 SEHNR and CDR2 FQNEAQ (reference sequence). The CDR3 is 13 amino acids. Germline trimming cut 4 bases from V and 15 bases from J; bases unmatched to any gene: 11.

The sample holds many counts of this clonotype. In DNA, the CDR3 is TGTGCCAGCAGCTCCACAGGGGAGCCCAACTATGGCTACACCTTC. Amino acid sequence: CASSSTGEPNYGYTF. The V call is TRBV7-9, the J call TRBJ1-2; TRBD1 aligns across 7 bases. Losses at the gene ends were 4 bases for V and 2 bases for J; bases not matched to a gene: 7. This CDR3 spans 15 amino acids. From germline, CDR1 is SEHNR and CDR2 FQNEAQ (reference sequence).

This clonotype was counted ten times or more. The chain has TRBV12-3 or TRBV12-4 and TRBJ2-1; 7 nucleotides match TRBD2. J was trimmed by 4 bases and V by 4 bases; bases with no gene match: 16. This CDR3 spans 18 amino acids. The CDR3 is CASSSPGESSGSYNEQFF. The CDR3 DNA follows: TGTGCCAGCAGTTCCCCCGGCGAGTCTAGCGGATCTTACAATGAGCAGTTCTTC.

The chain has TRBV19 and TRBJ2-2; no reliable D call. This CDR3 spans 13 amino acids. V was pared by 3 bases and J by 6 bases, with 8 bases between. In germline, CDR1 is LNHDA, CDR2 SQIVND (reference sequence). The CDR3 sequence: CASSIQDSGELFF. CDR3 nucleotide sequence: TGTGCCAGTAGTATTCAAGATTCCGGGGAGCTGTTTTTT. Drawing the rest from reference TRBV19 and TRBJ2-2, the complete variable domain is DGGITQSPKYLFRKEGQNVTLSCEQNLNHDAMYWYRQDPGQGLRLIYYSQIVNDFQKGDIAEGYSVSREKKESFPLTVTSAQKNPTAFYLCASSIQDSGELFFGEGSRLTVL.

This clonotype has ten or more counts. In DNA form, the CDR3 reads TGTGCCAGCAGCTTAGCCGCGTCCTACAATGAGCAGTTCTTC. Encoded protein: CASSLAASYNEQFF. The chain joins TRBV7-8 to TRBJ2-1; D is unclear. V lost 0 bases, J lost 1 base, and 4 bases lay in between. The CDR3 extends over 14 amino acids. CDR1 SGHVS and CDR2 FQNEAQ come from the germline V gene.

This clonotype came up many times. A read error may account for a junction end that differs from germline. The chain combines TRBV5-1 with TRBJ2-1; D not resolved. The germline V gene has CDR1 SGHRS and CDR2 YFSETQ. The CDR3 is made up of 14 amino acids. The CDR3: CASSLTYSNNERFF. DNA of the CDR3: TGCGCCAGCAGCCTTACCTACAGTAACAATGAGCGGTTCTTC.

As regards this clonotype: A much larger clone sits a single nucleotide away, making a read error possible. The gene calls are TRBV6-5 and TRBJ2-5; D gene unclear. Trimming pared 7 bases from V and 6 bases from J, leaving 18 bases between. The CDR3 length is 14 residues. Germline values: CDR1 MNHEY, CDR2 SVGAGI. As DNA, the CDR3 is TGTGCCAGCAAACAAGAACTATTCGGTAAGACCCAGTACTTC. Translated, it gives CASKQELFGKTQYF.